This T cell receptor beta chain was recovered during a study of blood T cell repertoires in COVID-19. J was trimmed by 6 bases and V by 4 bases; bases with no gene match: 6. This CDR3 is built from 13 residues. Germline V CDR1 and CDR2: LNHDA, SQIVND (reference sequence). Authors' methods: Reference gene primer amplification gave nucleated cell count estimates. Some clones are missing from TCRdb's copy, which holds only in-frame ones; the method was immunoSEQ multiplex PCR. V and J calls and clone size are given by that table; D and trimming were obtained from the DNA. The data contain fewer than 400,000 clones, over 70% of them singletons.

V is TRBV19 and J is TRBJ2-7, with 7 positions matching TRBD1. The material sequenced was peripheral blood. The receptor was isolated from a young man with active or convalescent COVID-19. CDR3 DNA sequence: TGTGCCAGTAGTACCGACAGGGATACCGAGCAGTACTTC. Its translation is CASSTDRDTEQYF.